The 10 T cell receptor beta chains reported below all come from one sample, sequenced in a study of cytomegalovirus exposure and HLA in healthy donors. The assay was immunoSEQ multiplex PCR, and TCRdb's table has in-frame clones only and misses some. Of approximately 280,000 clones listed, around 85% are singletons. The sample consisted of PBMCs. Receptors originate from a woman aged 18-30 years in good health and CMV-seronegative.

CDR3 protein: CASSASPDRDHYGYTF. The CDR3 DNA is TGTGCCAGTAGTGCCAGTCCCGACAGGGACCATTATGGCTACACCTTC. The rearrangement uses TRBV19 and TRBJ1-2; 7 positions agree with TRBD1. The CDR3 contains 16 residues. Germline V CDR1 and CDR2: LNHDA, SQIVND (reference sequence). The V gene end was trimmed by 5 bases and the J gene end by 5 bases; junction bases not matched to a gene: 14.

The chain has TRBV7-2 and TRBJ1-5; TRBD1 matches 8 bases. This CDR3 contains 18 residues. In germline, CDR1 is SGHTA, CDR2 FQGNSA. Trimming took 0 bases from V and 0 from J; bases not matched to a gene: 7. The CDR3: CASSLALLDRASNQPQHF. In nucleotides, the CDR3 is TGTGCCAGCAGCTTAGCCCTTCTGGACAGGGCTAGCAATCAGCCCCAGCATTTT.

The rearrangement links TRBV6-1 to TRBJ2-7; 7 bases fit TRBD1. The CDR3 is made up of 14 amino acids. From germline, CDR1 is MNHNS and CDR2 SASEGT. Trimming took 4 bases from V and 0 from J; bases not matched to a gene: 3. The CDR3 nucleotides read TGTGCCAGCAGTGGTGACAGGGCCTCCTACGAGCAGTACTTC. Protein: CASSGDRASYEQYF.

The CDR3 DNA reads as TGTGCCAGCACCTCGTCGGGACAGGGGAACTATGGCTACACCTTC. It is translated as CASTSSGQGNYGYTF. The rearrangement links TRBV7-9 to TRBJ1-2, with TRBD1 matching 10 bases. With V trimmed by 7 bases and J by 2 bases, 7 bases remained unmatched. Germline-derived CDR1 and CDR2 are SEHNR and FQNEAQ (reference sequence). CDR3 length: 15 residues.

The chain joins TRBV29-1 to TRBJ2-2, with D possibly being TRBD1 (5 bases). The V gene lost 5 bases and the J gene lost 6 bases, with 13 bases spanning the gap. Germline V gene data show CDR1 as SQVTM and CDR2 as ANQGSEA. The CDR3 has 13 residues. CDR3 amino acids: CSVQGKNSGELFF. The CDR3 DNA follows: TGCAGCGTTCAGGGAAAAAACTCCGGGGAGCTGTTTTTT.

This clone was seen only a few times. The CDR3 here is CAWYEEGTGGTEAFF. The CDR3 DNA reads TGTGCCTGGTATGAGGAAGGGACAGGGGGCACTGAAGCTTTCTTT. The chain combines TRBV30 with TRBJ1-1, with 11 bases aligning to TRBD1. The CDR3 has 15 residues. After removal of 5 bases from V and 4 bases from J, the junction contained 9 bases not matched to a gene. Germline V lookup: CDR1 GTSNPN, CDR2 SVGIG (reference sequence).

The rearrangement uses TRBV29-1 and TRBJ1-1; 9 bases map to TRBD1. Germline assignment: CDR1 SQVTM and CDR2 ANQGSEA. With 6 bases clipped from V and 4 bases from J, the junction kept 9 bases outside the gene matches. The length of the CDR3 is 14 residues. CDR3 sequence: CSVDRGGLGTEAFF. The DNA of the CDR3 is TGCAGCGTGGACAGGGGAGGTTTAGGCACTGAAGCTTTCTTT.

The chain links TRBV4-1 to TRBJ2-7, with a weak D call TRBD1 (6 bases). The CDR3 loop spans 20 amino acids. Germline lookup yields CDR1 MGHRA and CDR2 YSYEKL. With 3 bases removed from V and 2 bases from J, the gap between germline ends came to 29 bases. The DNA of the CDR3 is TGCGCCAGCAGCCATGACACGATATGGGGGACACATCCAATTACCTACGAGCAGTACTTC. As protein: CASSHDTIWGTHPITYEQYF.

V gene TRBV10-1 combines with J gene TRBJ2-7, with 14 bases fitting TRBD2. The J segment lost 2 bases and the V segment lost 6 bases, leaving 3 bases of the junction unmatched. The CDR3 totals 15 residues. CDR1 WNHNN and CDR2 SYGVQD come from the germline V gene (reference sequence). CDR3 in DNA: TGCGCCAGCAGCGCGGGACTAGCGGGAGCCTACGAGCAGTACTTC. This encodes CASSAGLAGAYEQYF.

The rearrangement links TRBV25-1 to TRBJ2-1; 12 bases fit TRBD2. CDR3 length equals 15 residues. The germline V gene encodes CDR1 MGHDK and CDR2 SYGVNS. Germline trimming cut 3 bases from V and 7 bases from J; bases unmatched to any gene: 4. In DNA, the CDR3 is TGTGCCAGCAGTGACCCTAGCGGGGGGGCAAATGAGCAGTTCTTC. It specifies CASSDPSGGANEQFF. The complete variable domain, with remaining parts taken from reference TRBV25-1 and TRBJ2-1, reads EADIYQTPRYLVIGTGKKITLECSQTMGHDKMYWYQQDPGMELHLIHYSYGVNSTEKGDLSSESTVSRIRTEHFPLTLESARPSHTSQYLCASSDPSGGANEQFFGPGTRLTVL.